The present T cell receptor beta chain was sequenced within a study of blood T cells in healthy people across ages. Through a sample-barcoded 5' primer and a J-beta primer mix, a second PCR was run for roughly 6 to 12 cycles. TCRdb reanalysed the 5' RACE reads using MiXCR and keeps one entry per CDR3 protein. The table lists 500,000 to 700,000 distinct CDR3 sequences, about 30% of them singletons. Details on this clonotype: Since a much larger clone is just one base distant, this may be a read error.

Germline values: CDR1 DFQATT, CDR2 SNEGSKA (reference sequence). V was shortened by 2 bases and J by 5 bases, with 9 bases between the two germline ends. The CDR3 has 12 amino acids. The chain uses TRBV20-1 and TRBJ2-5, with a tentative D call TRBD1 (5 bases). The TCR sequence derives from a woman older than 75 in good health. Source material: blood. The CDR3 DNA reads TGCAGTGCTAGAATGGGGCCGGAGACCCAGTACTTC. Its protein is CSARMGPETQYF.